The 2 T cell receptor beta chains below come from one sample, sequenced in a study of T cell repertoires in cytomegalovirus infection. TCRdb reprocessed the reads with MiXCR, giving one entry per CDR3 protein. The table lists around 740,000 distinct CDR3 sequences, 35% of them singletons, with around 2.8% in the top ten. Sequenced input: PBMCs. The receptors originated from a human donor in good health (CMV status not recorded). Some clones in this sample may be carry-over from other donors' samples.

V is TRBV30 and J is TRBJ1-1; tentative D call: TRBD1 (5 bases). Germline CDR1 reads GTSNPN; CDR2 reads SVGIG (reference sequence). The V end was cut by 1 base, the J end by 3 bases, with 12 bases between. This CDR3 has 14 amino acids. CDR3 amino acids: CAWSASRGDTEAFF. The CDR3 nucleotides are TGTGCCTGGAGTGCGTCCCGGGGGGACACTGAAGCTTTCTTT.

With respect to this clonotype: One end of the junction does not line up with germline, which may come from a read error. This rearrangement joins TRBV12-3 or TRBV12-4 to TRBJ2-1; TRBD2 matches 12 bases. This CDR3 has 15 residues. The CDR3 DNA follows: TGTGTCAGCAGACCAACCGGGACTAGCGGGAATGAGCAGTTCTTC. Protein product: CVSRPTGTSGNEQFF.